Listed below are T cell receptor beta chains from one sample, sequenced in a study of early T cells in non-severe SARS-CoV-2 infection. One entry per CDR3 protein, called by TCRdb with MiXCR from the 5' RACE reads. The data contain around 28,000 distinct CDR3 sequences, over 4.5% of them singletons. Material: whole blood. These receptors all come from an adult who was a healthcare worker with PCR-confirmed SARS-CoV-2 infection or an uninfected control (not recorded which). Both conserved end residues are part of each CDR3. A D gene is named only where the DNA matches it firmly. Clone size is stated in some rows and not others, as once, few, many or a class when expanded.

>TRBJ2-1|-|many|TRBV3-2
TGTGCCAGCAGCCATACCCGCGGGAGCGCCCCGGGCAATGAGCAGTTCTTC
CASSHTRGSAPGNEQFF
>TRBJ2-1|TRBD1|many|TRBV7-9
TGTGCCAGCAGCCTACAGGGGAGAAGCAATGAGCAGTTCTTC
CASSLQGRSNEQFF
>TRBJ2-2|TRBD1|-|TRBV20-1
TGCAGTGCTAGACGACAGGGGTTTGGGTCCGGGGAGCTGTTTTTT
CSARRQGFGSGELFF
>TRBJ2-1|TRBD1|many|TRBV6-5
TGTGCCAGCAGTTGGACAGGGGTTAATGAGCAGTTCTTC
CASSWTGVNEQFF
>TRBJ2-3|-|many|TRBV19
TGTGCCAGTACCATAGGGACGGGACCCTTTCCAGATACGCAGTATTTT
CASTIGTGPFPDTQYF
>TRBJ2-3|-|many|TRBV7-6
TGTGCCAGCAGCTTAGTATCCTCAGATACGCAGTATTTT
CASSLVSSDTQYF
>TRBJ2-3|TRBD1|-|TRBV20-1
TGCAGTGCTAGCCAGGGGGCATTGACAGATACGCAGTATTTT
CSASQGALTDTQYF
>TRBJ2-3|-|many|TRBV20-1
TGCAGTGCCGAACCGAAGGGTCGCGCGGGCGAGAGCCCAGATACGCAGTATTTT
CSAEPKGRAGESPDTQYF
>TRBJ2-2|TRBD1|many|TRBV2
TGTGCCAGCAGTAGGACAGGGGCCGGGGGGGAGCTGTTTTTT
CASSRTGAGGELFF
>TRBJ1-5|TRBD1|-|TRBV23-1
TGCGCCAGCAGTCACTTTTGGGACAGCAGCAATCAGCCCCAGCATTTT
CASSHFWDSSNQPQHF
>TRBJ2-7|-|many|TRBV12-3/TRBV12-4
TGTGCCAGCAGTTTGGCAGGGCCGTACGAGCAGTACTTC
CASSLAGPYEQYF
>TRBJ2-1|TRBD2|many|TRBV6-6
TGTGCCAGCAGTGGGACTAGCGGGAGCCACAATGAGCAGTTCTTC
CASSGTSGSHNEQFF
>TRBJ1-2|TRBD1|many|TRBV27
TGTGCCAGCAGTGGATACGGACAGGGTGCAGGCTACACCTTC
CASSGYGQGAGYTF
>TRBJ2-3|TRBD2|many|TRBV20-1
TGCAGTGCGCCCCGTCTAGCGGGTAGCACAGATACGCAGTATTTT
CSAPRLAGSTDTQYF
>TRBJ1-2|TRBD1|many|TRBV6-5
TGTGCCAGCAGTCGGACAGGGGTTGGGTATGGCTACACCTTC
CASSRTGVGYGYTF
>TRBJ2-5|TRBD2|-|TRBV10-3
TGTGCCATCAGCGAAGGGAGCACTAGCGGGAGTAAGAAGACCCAGTACTTC
CAISEGSTSGSKKTQYF
>TRBJ2-3|TRBD2|many|TRBV11-2
TGTGCCAGCAGCGGAGAACTAGCGGGATTCACAGATACGCAGTATTTT
CASSGELAGFTDTQYF
>TRBJ2-1|TRBD2|many|TRBV28
TGTGCCAGCAGTTCCCCACTAGCGGGCCTGGGGGGTAATGAGCAGTTCTTC
CASSSPLAGLGGNEQFF
>TRBJ2-3|TRBD2|many|TRBV25-1
TGTGCCAGCAGTGAACAGAAACTAGCGGAGGCTAGCACAGATACGCAGTATTTT
CASSEQKLAEASTDTQYF
>TRBJ1-5|-|many|TRBV7-9
TGTGCCAGCAGCTTAGGTTTTGGAGAGTATAGCAATCAGCCCCAGCATTTT
CASSLGFGEYSNQPQHF
>TRBJ2-1|-|many|TRBV3-1
TGTGCCAGCAGCCAAGCCTCGAATTACAATGAGCAGTTCTTC
CASSQASNYNEQFF
>TRBJ1-2|TRBD1|many|TRBV7-3
TGTGCCAGCAGCCCATCGACAGGGTATGGCTACACCTTC
CASSPSTGYGYTF
>TRBJ1-4|-|many|TRBV10-3
TGTGCCATCAGTGAAGGGGACCTACGGGCTGAAAAACTGTTTTTT
CAISEGDLRAEKLFF
>TRBJ1-2|-|many|TRBV18
TGTGCCAGCTCACCAAGGGCAGAATCTTATGGCTACACCTTC
CASSPRAESYGYTF
>TRBJ2-1|-|many|TRBV28
TGTGCCAGCAGTTTATGGTCGGGAGCCGGCAATGAGCAGTTCTTC
CASSLWSGAGNEQFF
>TRBJ2-1|-|few|TRBV4-2
TGTGCCAGCAGCCAAGGGTTGGGGTTTTCGGACAATGAGCAGTTCTTC
CASSQGLGFSDNEQFF
>TRBJ2-2|TRBD2|many|TRBV6-6
TGTGCCAGCAGTTACGTAGCGGGAGGGCCTGGCGGGGAGCTGTTTTTT
CASSYVAGGPGGELFF
>TRBJ2-1|TRBD2|many|TRBV6-1
TGTGCCAGCAGTGAAGCCGGACTAGCGGGAGGTGGGCAGTTCTTC
CASSEAGLAGGGQFF
>TRBJ1-1|-|many|TRBV29-1
TGCAGCGTGACACAGAACACTGAAGCTTTCTTT
CSVTQNTEAFF
>TRBJ2-1|TRBD2|many|TRBV7-9
TGTGCCAGCAGCTCCCAAGCGGGATTATACAATGAGCAGTTCTTC
CASSSQAGLYNEQFF
>TRBJ1-4|-|many|TRBV6-1
TGTGCCAGCAGTGAAGGACAGGCCGCTTTGGATGAAAAACTGTTTTTT
CASSEGQAALDEKLFF
>TRBJ2-7|-|many|TRBV28
TGTGCCAGCAGTTCCGAAATCCCTGGGTCCTACGAGCAGTACTTC
CASSSEIPGSYEQYF
>TRBJ2-7|TRBD1|many|TRBV6-2/TRBV6-3
TGTGCCAGCAACCTACCGGGACAGAACTACGAGCAGTACTTC
CASNLPGQNYEQYF
>TRBJ2-1|TRBD2|many|TRBV29-1
TGCAGCGCCGGGACTAGCGTGTACAATGAGCAGTTCTTC
CSAGTSVYNEQFF
>TRBJ2-1|-|many|TRBV19
TGTGCCAGTAGGGAGCAAAATGAGCAGTTCTTC
CASREQNEQFF
>TRBJ1-2|-|many|TRBV18
TGTGCCAGCTCACCACCGGACAGACCCTATGGCTACACCTTC
CASSPPDRPYGYTF
>TRBJ2-6|-|-|TRBV28
TGTGCCAGCAGCGAAGAACGGAGCTCTGGGGCCTACGTCCTGACTTTC
CASSEERSSGAYVLTF
>TRBJ1-4|-|-|TRBV3-1
TGTGCCAGCAGCCAAGATTTGGGGGCAACTAATGAAAAACTGTTTTTT
CASSQDLGATNEKLFF
>TRBJ1-1|-|many|TRBV29-1
TGCAGCGTCCGGACTGATTTGAACACTGAAGCTTTCTTT
CSVRTDLNTEAFF
>TRBJ2-7|-|many|TRBV29-1
TGCAGCGTCCGGACGGACCTCTTCGAGCAGTACTTC
CSVRTDLFEQYF
>TRBJ2-7|-|few|TRBV27
TGTGCCAGCAGTTTAGAGAGTGAGGGCTACGAGCAGTACTTC
CASSLESEGYEQYF
>TRBJ2-7|TRBD1|many|TRBV12-3/TRBV12-4
TGTGCCAGCAGCCGGGACAGGGATTCCTACGAGCAGTACTTC
CASSRDRDSYEQYF
>TRBJ2-5|TRBD2|many|TRBV20-1
TGCAGTGCTGGACTAGCGGGAGGAGGGGAGACCCAGTACTTC
CSAGLAGGGETQYF
>TRBJ1-1|-|many|TRBV7-6
TGTGCCAGCAGCTTAAAAACAGGTAGCAACACTGAAGCTTTCTTT
CASSLKTGSNTEAFF
>TRBJ1-1|-|many|TRBV20-1
TGCAGTGCTAGAGGGGAGGGGGGCACTGAAGCTTTCTTT
CSARGEGGTEAFF
>TRBJ1-1|-|many|TRBV27
TGTGCCAGCCAAATGGCTGAGAACACTGAAGCTTTCTTT
CASQMAENTEAFF
>TRBJ1-2|-|many|TRBV19
TGTGCCAGTAGCCCGAGACAGTTTAACTATGGCTACACCTTC
CASSPRQFNYGYTF
>TRBJ1-2|-|many|TRBV20-1
TGCAGTGCTAGAGATTCATCGAACCGGAATGGCTACACCTTC
CSARDSSNRNGYTF
>TRBJ2-3|-|many|TRBV5-8
TGTGCCAGCAGCCAATCTTTAGGGGTGGATACGCAGTATTTT
CASSQSLGVDTQYF
>TRBJ1-6|-|medium-sized|TRBV27
TGTGCCAGCAGTTTAGAGGGCCTTTCACCCCTCCACTTT
CASSLEGLSPLHF